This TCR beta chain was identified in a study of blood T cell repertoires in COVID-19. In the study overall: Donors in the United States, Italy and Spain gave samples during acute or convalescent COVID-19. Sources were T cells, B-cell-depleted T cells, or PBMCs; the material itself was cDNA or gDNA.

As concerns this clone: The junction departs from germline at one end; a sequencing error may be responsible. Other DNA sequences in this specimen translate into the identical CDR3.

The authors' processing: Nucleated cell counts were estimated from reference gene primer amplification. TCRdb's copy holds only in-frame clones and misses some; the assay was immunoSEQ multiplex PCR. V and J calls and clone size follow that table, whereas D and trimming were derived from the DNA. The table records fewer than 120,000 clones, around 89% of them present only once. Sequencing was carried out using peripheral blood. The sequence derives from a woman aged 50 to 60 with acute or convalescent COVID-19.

The CDR3 reads CASSSPGHPYRNTGELFF. The CDR3 DNA reads as TGTGCTAGCAGCTCCCCGGGACACCCTTATAGGAACACCGGGGAGCTGTTTTTT. The chain is built from TRBV11-2 and TRBJ2-2; possible D gene TRBD1, 6 bases. The CDR3 covers 18 residues. The germline gives CDR1 SGHAT, CDR2 FQNNGV.